This TCR beta chain was observed in a study of immune evolution from preneoplasia to lung adenocarcinoma. With V trimmed by 0 bases and J by 2 bases, 2 bases remained unmatched. Germline V gives CDR1 SGHRS, CDR2 YFSETQ. The CDR3 spans 14 residues. Profiling relied on immunoSEQ multiplex PCR, and the TCRdb table lists in-frame clones only, not all of them. The repertoire holds approximately 2,000 clones, 85% seen once, with over 15% in the top ten. Patient tissue came from resections in Japan or China, 2014–2017. V is TRBV5-1 and J is TRBJ2-7, with 7 bases aligning to TRBD1. The sequencing input was FFPE adjacent normal lung tissue. The sequence was collected from a person aged 60-79 years with lung adenocarcinoma. The CDR3 reads CASSLGGQTYEQYF. The CDR3 DNA reads TGCGCCAGCAGCTTGGGGGGACAGACCTACGAGCAGTACTTC. Together with reference TRBV5-1 and TRBJ2-7, the CDR3 gives the full variable domain: KAGVTQTPRYLIKTRGQQVTLSCSPISGHRSVSWYQQTPGQGLQFLFEYFSETQRNKGNFPGRFSGRQFSNSRSEMNVSTLELGDSALYLCASSLGGQTYEQYFGPGTRLTVT.